Below are 14 T cell receptor beta chains sequenced from a single sample in a study of blood T cell repertoires in COVID-19. Method: immunoSEQ multiplex PCR; TCRdb's copy keeps in-frame clones and lacks some. The repertoire has roughly 60,000 clones, 70% to 90% of them found once; the top ten carry 3.5% to 4%. The specimen sequenced was peripheral blood. The receptors were sampled from a human donor in a cohort sampled during active COVID-19.

This clone has a handful of counts. The chain employs TRBV5-6 and TRBJ1-1; D is ambiguous. Germline CDR1 reads SGHDT; CDR2 reads YYEEEE. This CDR3 is 12 amino acids long. Trimming removed 4 bases from V and 5 bases from J, with 9 bases in between. The CDR3 DNA sequence: TGTGCCAGCAGCAGCTGGGCGACTGAAGCTTTCTTT. It specifies CASSSWATEAFF.

The rearrangement uses TRBV5-1 and TRBJ2-2, with 7 bases aligning to TRBD1. This CDR3 has 15 amino acids. CDR1 is SGHRS, CDR2 YFSETQ, per germline. V was clipped by 5 bases and J by 2 bases; unmatched bases: 6. The CDR3 DNA reads TGCGCCAGCAGTTCTGGGACAGTAAACACCGGGGAGCTGTTTTTT. Protein: CASSSGTVNTGELFF.

The chain employs TRBV5-1 and TRBJ2-5; D perhaps matches TRBD2 (7 bases). Germline CDR1 is SGHRS and CDR2 is YFSETQ. The ends were cut back, 0 bases at V and 5 bases at J, with 20 bases in the middle. The CDR3 is 17 amino acids. This chain's CDR3 is CASSLDSSGLRGETQYF. In DNA, the CDR3 is TGCGCCAGCAGCTTGGACTCTAGCGGCCTAAGGGGGGAGACCCAGTACTTC.

This chain joins TRBV9 and TRBJ2-5; the match to TRBD1 covers 7 bases. Germline loops: CDR1 SGDLS, CDR2 YYNGEE. Trimming at V came to 3 bases and at J to 5 bases, leaving 13 bases not matched to a gene. The CDR3 covers 16 residues. The CDR3 nucleotides read TGTGCCAGCAGCGCCCTGTCACTAGGGGGCGGGGAGACCCAGTACTTC. Translating it yields CASSALSLGGGETQYF. The full variable domain, with the rest looked up from reference TRBV9 and TRBJ2-5, is DSGVTQTPKHLITATGQRVTLRCSPRSGDLSVYWYQQSLDQGLQFLIQYYNGEERAKGNILERFSAQQFPDLHSELNLSSLELGDSALYFCASSALSLGGGETQYFGPGTRLLVL.

This chain uses TRBV28 with TRBJ1-2; 8 bases map to TRBD1. The CDR3 is 14 amino acids. Germline trimming cut 1 base from V and 8 bases from J; bases unmatched to any gene: 6. Germline loops: CDR1 MDHEN, CDR2 SYDVKM. In nucleotides, the CDR3 is TGTGCCAGCAGTTTATCAGGGGGCGGCGAGGGCTACACCTTC. Encoded protein: CASSLSGGGEGYTF.

The chain links TRBV28 to TRBJ2-7; TRBD2 matches at 7 bases. The CDR3 covers 15 residues. J lost 0 bases, V lost 6 bases, and 8 bases had no gene match. Germline assignment: CDR1 MDHEN and CDR2 SYDVKM. The CDR3 region is CASSQSSGYSYEQYF. Here the CDR3 DNA reads TGTGCCAGCAGCCAGAGTAGCGGGTACTCCTACGAGCAGTACTTC.

J is TRBJ2-4 and V is TRBV19, with D perhaps TRBD2 (6 bases). CDR1 LNHDA and CDR2 SQIVND come from the germline V gene (reference sequence). This CDR3 is 15 amino acids long. V lost 3 bases, J lost 1 base, and 10 bases lay in between. The CDR3 reads CASSMEGSAKNIQYF. Written as DNA, the CDR3 is TGTGCCAGTAGTATGGAGGGATCGGCCAAAAACATTCAGTACTTC.

V and J are TRBV20-1 and TRBJ1-6; no clear D gene. The CDR3 loop spans 11 amino acids. Trimming pared 2 bases from V and 14 bases from J, leaving 10 bases between. Germline V gene lookup returns CDR1 DFQATT and CDR2 SNEGSKA (reference sequence). The CDR3 loop is CSARYTQTLHF. The CDR3 region has the DNA TGCAGTGCTAGATACACCCAAACCCTCCACTTT.

The genes are TRBV28 and TRBJ2-2; TRBD2 agrees at 11 bases. Germline assignment: CDR1 MDHEN and CDR2 SYDVKM. This CDR3 has 16 residues. The V and J ends lost 4 bases and 4 bases, in that order; junction bases with no gene match: 5. CDR3 region: CASSSLAGGVTGELFF. The CDR3 DNA sequence: TGTGCCAGCAGTTCTCTAGCGGGAGGTGTCACCGGGGAGCTGTTTTTT. Supplemented by reference TRBV28 and TRBJ2-2, the full variable domain reads DVKVTQSSRYLVKRTGEKVFLECVQDMDHENMFWYRQDPGLGLRLIYFSYDVKMKEKGDIPEGYSVSREKKERFSLILESASTNQTSMYLCASSSLAGGVTGELFFGEGSRLTVL.

The chain has TRBV19 and TRBJ2-3; 10 bases map to TRBD2. J lost 0 bases, V lost 3 bases, and 6 bases had no gene match. Looked up from germline, CDR1 is LNHDA and CDR2 is SQIVND (reference sequence). The CDR3 contains 17 residues. Here the CDR3 DNA reads TGTGCCAGTAGTATTCTGGGACTAGCGACTAGCACAGATACGCAGTATTTT. Translated: CASSILGLATSTDTQYF.

The chain is built from TRBV2 and TRBJ1-1; 7 bases line up with TRBD1. Germline V CDR1 and CDR2: SNHLY, FYNNEI. The trim removed 10 bases at V and 2 bases at J, leaving 16 bases unmatched. The CDR3 runs 16 residues. In DNA form, the CDR3 reads TGTGCCACCTTAGGGGATGTGACAGGGTATAACACTGAAGCTTTCTTT. It yields the protein CATLGDVTGYNTEAFF.

The rearrangement links TRBV6-6 to TRBJ2-2; 13 bases are a match to TRBD2. CDR1 and CDR2 from the germline V gene are MNHNY and SVGAGI (reference sequence). The CDR3 has 17 amino acids. The J segment lost 3 bases and the V segment lost 5 bases, leaving 6 bases of the junction unmatched. The CDR3 coding sequence is TGTGCCAGCAGTCCTCTAGGACTAGCGGGAGACACCGGGGAGCTGTTTTTT. This translates into CASSPLGLAGDTGELFF.

The chain links TRBV21-1 to TRBJ1-3; TRBD1 is the table's D call and was not checked against the DNA. TRBV21-1 is deemed a pseudogene. The CDR3 covers 15 residues. CDR3 bases: TGTGCCAGCAGAGGGACCGACAGGGCGGGAAACACCATATATTTT. Its protein is CASRGTDRAGNTIYF.

The chain employs TRBV19 and TRBJ2-7; 7 bases are shared with TRBD1. The CDR3 consists of 13 residues. With 5 bases clipped from V and 4 bases from J, the junction kept 5 bases outside the gene matches. The germline V gene encodes CDR1 LNHDA and CDR2 SQIVND (reference sequence). CDR3 sequence (DNA): TGTGCCAGTAGTGTCGGGACAGCATACGAGCAGTACTTC. This sequence encodes CASSVGTAYEQYF. Using reference TRBV19 and TRBJ2-7 for the parts outside the CDR3, the full variable domain is DGGITQSPKYLFRKEGQNVTLSCEQNLNHDAMYWYRQDPGQGLRLIYYSQIVNDFQKGDIAEGYSVSREKKESFPLTVTSAQKNPTAFYLCASSVGTAYEQYFGPGTRLTVT.